Listed below are T cell receptor beta chains from one sample, sequenced in a study of OX40 agonist ivuxolimab in advanced cancers. The table came from immunoSEQ multiplex PCR; TCRdb's copy has only in-frame clones and leaves some out. The table records around 140,000 clones, about 92% of them present only once. The starting material was CD4+ or CD8+ T cells sorted from blood, obtained in a trial of the OX40 agonist ivuxolimab. The receptors stem from an adult with an advanced solid tumor such as melanoma, head and neck, liver or kidney cancer. Both conserved end residues are part of each CDR3.

v_call	j_call	cdr3_aa
TRBV10-1	TRBJ2-5	CASSESGAKETQYF
TRBV6-1	TRBJ1-2	CASSTGGNGYTF
TRBV30	TRBJ1-2	CAWSVFGGHGYTF
TRBV19	TRBJ1-2	CASRANYGYTF
TRBV6-5	TRBJ2-7	CASGQTLGGEQYF
TRBV7-2	TRBJ2-7	CASSSVDSTSYEQYF
TRBV6-1	TRBJ2-7	CASSAIVGYEQYF
TRBV7-3	TRBJ2-1	CASSLTGGSNEQFF
TRBV18	TRBJ2-5	CASSPQEGPQGTQYF
TRBV10-3	TRBJ1-1	CAISPVRGGPNTEAFF
TRBV4-2	TRBJ1-6	CASSPDRALVASYNSPLHF
TRBV6-1	TRBJ2-1	CASTRGGSSEQFF
TRBV7-2	TRBJ2-7	CASSLAPPPYEQYF
TRBV5-1	TRBJ2-3	CASSLGLARADTQYF
TRBV29-1	TRBJ1-1	CSVGPTDAEAFF
TRBV12-5	TRBJ2-5	CASGVDRGETQYF
TRBV5-1	TRBJ2-5	CASSLSDHWTLQETQYF
TRBV18	TRBJ2-7	CASSPSSGGSYEQYF
TRBV7-9	TRBJ2-7	CASSRLDRDEQYF
TRBV30	TRBJ2-3	CAWSEMGLNTQYF
TRBV5-4	TRBJ2-3	CASSFGSGDTQYF
TRBV9	TRBJ2-1	CASRASGGAYNEQFF
TRBV5-5	TRBJ1-2	CASSLGGGRYGYTF
TRBV9	TRBJ2-3	CASSVRTGLSTDTQYF
TRBV4-3	TRBJ2-1	CASSQGYEQFF
TRBV18	TRBJ1-5	CASSLSSNQPQHF
TRBV27	TRBJ1-3	CASRPRGFSGNTIYF
TRBV7-2	TRBJ2-6	CASSTRGQGISGANVLTF
TRBV6-5	TRBJ2-7	CASSAGRLSSYEQYF
TRBV4-3	TRBJ2-5	CASSQDGLAAQETQYF
TRBV19	TRBJ1-1	CASSGTVNTEAFF
TRBV19	TRBJ1-5	CASSIGPLDHQPQHF
TRBV5-5	TRBJ1-2	CASSLWGDGYGYTF
TRBV19	TRBJ1-1	CASSPLAGRNTEAFF
TRBV7-9	TRBJ2-1	CASSSASNYNEQFF
TRBV6-5	TRBJ2-1	CASSYAGRLLPPQFF
TRBV12-2	TRBJ2-7	CASRPRTSGSQGSYEQYF
TRBV6-5	TRBJ1-1	CASSSSGQGKPEAFF
TRBV19	TRBJ2-2	CASSKQGRGYIGELFF
TRBV7-7	TRBJ2-1	CASSWAGHEANEQFF
TRBV6-5	TRBJ2-7	CASSSTGTGNGEQYF
TRBV7-2	TRBJ2-3	CASRVSDTQYF
TRBV4-1	TRBJ2-5	CASSQADLLSGGGETQYF
TRBV7-6	TRBJ1-5	CASSPRERQPQHF
TRBV18	TRBJ2-3	CASSLDTQYF
TRBV29-1	TRBJ1-2	CSAPTGGDRSYGYTF
TRBV2	TRBJ1-2	CASSASRGGYGYTF
TRBV5-5	TRBJ2-5	CASSLAFGRQETQYF
TRBV4-3	TRBJ1-1	CASSRYIRENTEAFF
TRBV6-1	TRBJ1-2	CASSEGPGRYGYTF
TRBV28	TRBJ1-4	CASSPGGGGREKLFF
TRBV4-3	TRBJ1-2	CASSQEGNRADYGYTF
TRBV18	TRBJ1-5	CASSPRGDRGLGNQPQHF
TRBV7-8	TRBJ1-2	CASSPRTGTNTNYGYTF
TRBV6-1	TRBJ2-2	CASSEAPPGTGRSGELFF
TRBV7-9	TRBJ1-1	CASSRGDTEAFF
TRBV4-2	TRBJ1-3	CASSQDHLGSPLSGNTIYF
TRBV6-6	TRBJ1-3	CASRRQGYGNTIYF
TRBV20-1	TRBJ1-4	CSASIREKLFF